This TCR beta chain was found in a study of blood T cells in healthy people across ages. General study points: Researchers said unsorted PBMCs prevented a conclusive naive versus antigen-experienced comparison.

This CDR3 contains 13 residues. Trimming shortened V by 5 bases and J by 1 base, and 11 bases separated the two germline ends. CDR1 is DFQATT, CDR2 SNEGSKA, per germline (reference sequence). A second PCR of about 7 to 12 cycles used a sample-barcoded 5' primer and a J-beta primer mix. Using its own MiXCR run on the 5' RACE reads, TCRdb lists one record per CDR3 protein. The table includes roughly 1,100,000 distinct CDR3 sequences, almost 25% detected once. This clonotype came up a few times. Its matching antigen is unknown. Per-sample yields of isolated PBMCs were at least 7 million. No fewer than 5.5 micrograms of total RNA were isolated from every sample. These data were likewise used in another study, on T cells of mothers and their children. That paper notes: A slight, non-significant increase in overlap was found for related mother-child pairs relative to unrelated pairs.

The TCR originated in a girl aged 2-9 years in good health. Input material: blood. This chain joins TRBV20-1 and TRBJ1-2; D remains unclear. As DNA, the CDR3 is TGCAGTGCTCCCCGGGGTTTTAACTATGGCTACACCTTC. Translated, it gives CSAPRGFNYGYTF.